The sequence of this T cell receptor (beta chain) was determined in a study of regulatory T cells in long-lasting Graves disease. Germline CDR1 SGHTA, CDR2 FQGTGA. Unmatched junction bases numbered 5, after V lost 5 bases and J lost 7 bases. This CDR3 has 13 residues. Researchers made TCR beta libraries by using iRepertoire HTBI primers and running Arm-PCR on CDR3 regions. TCRdb re-analysed the multiplex PCR reads in MiXCR, keeping a single row per CDR3 protein. The sample contains 250,000 or so distinct CDR3 sequences, 20% of which appear only once. The time point here: newly diagnosed GD, antithyroid drugs for less than 3 months. PBMCs were the source of the RNA used for TCR sequencing. This clonotype occurred many times.

The chain combines TRBV7-3 with TRBJ2-1; 7 positions match TRBD2. This TCR was sampled from a female donor with Graves disease. The specimen was peripheral blood mononuclear cells (PBMCs), collected at new diagnosis, from a patient treated with antithyroid drugs. The CDR3 nucleotides are TGTGCCAGCAGCGGAGAAGCGGGAAATGAGCAGTTCTTC. The encoded protein is CASSGEAGNEQFF.